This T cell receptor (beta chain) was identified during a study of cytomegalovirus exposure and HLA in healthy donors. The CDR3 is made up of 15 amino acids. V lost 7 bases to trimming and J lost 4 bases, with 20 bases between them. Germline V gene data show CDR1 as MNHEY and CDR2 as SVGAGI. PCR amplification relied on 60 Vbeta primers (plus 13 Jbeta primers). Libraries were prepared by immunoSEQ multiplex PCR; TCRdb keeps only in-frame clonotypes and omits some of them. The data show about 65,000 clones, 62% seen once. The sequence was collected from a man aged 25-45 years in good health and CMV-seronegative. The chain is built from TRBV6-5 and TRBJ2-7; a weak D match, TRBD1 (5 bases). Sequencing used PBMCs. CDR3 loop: CASNQQDQRQYEQYF. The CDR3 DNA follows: TGTGCCAGCAATCAGCAAGATCAGAGACAGTACGAGCAGTACTTC.